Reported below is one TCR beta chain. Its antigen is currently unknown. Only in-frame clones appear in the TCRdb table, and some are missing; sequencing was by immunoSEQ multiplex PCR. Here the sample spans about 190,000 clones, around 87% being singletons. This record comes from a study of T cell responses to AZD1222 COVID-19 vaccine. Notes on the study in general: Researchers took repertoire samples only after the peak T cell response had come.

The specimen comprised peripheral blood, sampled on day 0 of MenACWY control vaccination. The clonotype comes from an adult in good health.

This CDR3 is CASSLIPGQGSYEQYF. For the CDR3, the DNA is TGTGCCAGCAGCTTAATACCGGGACAGGGTTCCTACGAGCAGTACTTC. V is TRBV5-4 and J is TRBJ2-7, with 9 bases aligning to TRBD1. Germline CDR1 is SGHNT and CDR2 is YYREEE (reference sequence). There are 16 residues in the CDR3. Trimming cost V 2 bases and J 1 base; bases outside gene matches: 7.